This T cell receptor beta chain was sequenced during a study of T cell responses to AZD1222 COVID-19 vaccine. Trimming pared 2 bases from V and 4 bases from J, leaving 8 bases between. The CDR3 length is 13 residues. Germline V gene data show CDR1 as SEHNR and CDR2 as FQNEAQ (reference sequence). TCRdb's copy holds only in-frame clones and misses some; the assay was immunoSEQ multiplex PCR. This table has approximately 100,000 clones, about 90% appearing once. General study findings and limits: White British ancestry dominated among donors, who included more females, and clonal diversity was possibly underestimated. Increased Spike-specific TCR breadth and depth were observed after two AZD1222 doses.

Notes on this clone: Its target is not known. This sample includes further DNA sequences coding for the same CDR3.

The gene calls are TRBV7-9 and TRBJ1-1; a possible D gene is TRBD1 (6 bases). The sequence came from an adult in good health. Sample: peripheral blood, taken on day 0 of AZD1222 vaccination. CDR3 residues: CASSLQGSTEAFF. Written as DNA, the CDR3 is TGTGCCAGCAGCTTACAGGGGAGCACTGAAGCTTTCTTT.